The 30 T cell receptor beta chains below all came from one sample that was sequenced in a study of OX40 agonist ivuxolimab in advanced cancers. Measured with immunoSEQ multiplex PCR; TCRdb has only the in-frame clones, and not every one. Among over 60,000 clones listed, roughly 84% were seen once. Here the sequenced sample was CD4+ or CD8+ T cells sorted from blood, taken in a trial of the OX40 agonist ivuxolimab. These receptors were taken from an adult with an advanced solid tumor such as melanoma, head and neck, liver or kidney cancer.

This chain connects TRBV9 to TRBJ2-7; the D gene could be TRBD1 or TRBD2 (7 bases each). The CDR3 is made up of 14 amino acids. Germline CDR1 and CDR2: SGDLS and YYNGEE. V lost 0 bases, J lost 7 bases, and 14 bases lay in between. CDR3 coding DNA: TGTGCCAGCAGCGTAGCCTCAGGGGGAGGGGAGCAGTACTTC. This translates into CASSVASGGGEQYF.

The V gene is TRBV28, the J gene TRBJ2-5; the match to TRBD2 covers 10 bases. This CDR3 comprises 16 residues. The V segment lost 3 bases and the J segment 5 bases; nucleotides outside the gene matches: 9. From germline, CDR1 is MDHEN and CDR2 SYDVKM. The CDR3 spells CASSFQPAGGRETQYF. The CDR3, as DNA: TGTGCCAGCAGTTTTCAACCAGCGGGGGGGCGTGAGACCCAGTACTTC.

The J gene is TRBJ1-5, the V gene TRBV5-6; D call uncertain. V shed 0 bases and J shed 0 bases, with 7 bases lying between them. Germline CDR1 SGHDT, CDR2 YYEEEE. The CDR3 is made up of 15 amino acids. The CDR3 reads CASSLGVNSNQPQHF. The CDR3 nucleotides read TGTGCCAGCAGCTTGGGAGTGAATAGCAATCAGCCCCAGCATTTT. The full variable domain, its missing parts supplied by reference TRBV5-6 and TRBJ1-5, is DAGVTQSPTHLIKTRGQQVTLRCSPKSGHDTVSWYQQALGQGPQFIFQYYEEEERQRGNFPDRFSGHQFPNYSSELNVNALLLGDSALYLCASSLGVNSNQPQHFGDGTRLSIL.

V gene TRBV4-1 combines with J gene TRBJ1-1, with D perhaps matching TRBD1 (5 bases). The V and J ends lost 0 bases and 0 bases respectively, with 17 bases between them. This CDR3 is 18 amino acids long. Germline V gene data show CDR1 as MGHRA and CDR2 as YSYEKL. CDR3 region: CASSQDLRGAGMNTEAFF. The DNA for the CDR3 is TGCGCCAGCAGCCAAGACTTGAGGGGCGCGGGGATGAACACTGAAGCTTTCTTT.

This clone was seen once. The genes are TRBV10-3 and TRBJ1-5; D remains unclear. V was pared by 2 bases and J by 0 bases, with 8 bases between. Per the germline V gene, CDR1 is ENHRY and CDR2 is SYGVKD. The CDR3 consists of 15 residues. In DNA form, the CDR3 reads TGTGCCATCAGTGAGGATAGAAATAGCAATCAGCCCCAGCATTTT. Protein sequence: CAISEDRNSNQPQHF.

The chain is built from TRBV9 and TRBJ1-1, with D possibly matching TRBD1 (5 bases). Germline lookup yields CDR1 SGDLS and CDR2 YYNGEE. The length of the CDR3 is 14 residues. Trimming shortened V by 0 bases and J by 7 bases, and 13 bases separated the two germline ends. The CDR3 bases are TGTGCCAGCAGCGTAGATCTGGGGACCATTGAAGCTTTCTTT. Its translation is CASSVDLGTIEAFF. The full variable domain, its missing parts supplied by reference TRBV9 and TRBJ1-1, is DSGVTQTPKHLITATGQRVTLRCSPRSGDLSVYWYQQSLDQGLQFLIQYYNGEERAKGNILERFSAQQFPDLHSELNLSSLELGDSALYFCASSVDLGTIEAFFGQGTRLTVV.

The chain combines TRBV6-5 with TRBJ1-1, with 7 bases lining up with TRBD1. The CDR3 spans 14 residues. Germline values: CDR1 MNHEY, CDR2 SVGAGI. J gave up 2 bases and V 4 bases, and 4 bases lay outside the gene matches. CDR3 nucleotides: TGTGCCAGCAGTTCCAGGGGGGTAAACACTGAAGCTTTCTTT. It translates to CASSSRGVNTEAFF.

This clone came up once. The chain recombines TRBV19 with TRBJ1-3; unclear D gene. CDR3 length: 15 residues. Trimming removed 1 base from V and 1 base from J, with 8 bases in between. Looked up from germline, CDR1 is LNHDA and CDR2 is SQIVND (reference sequence). The CDR3 sequence is CASSIGHGSGNTIYF. The CDR3 bases are TGTGCCAGTAGTATAGGACACGGATCTGGAAACACCATATATTTT.

This clone appeared a few times. The chain carries TRBV4-1 and TRBJ1-1; D unclear. Germline V gene sequence: CDR1 MGHRA, CDR2 YSYEKL. The CDR3 length is 14 residues. V shed 0 bases and J shed 4 bases, with 9 bases lying between them. DNA for the CDR3: TGCGCCAGCAGCCAAGATCCCCGGGGCACTGAAGCTTTCTTT. Its translation is CASSQDPRGTEAFF.

The chain is built from TRBV5-4 and TRBJ2-5; TRBD2 might be the D (6 bases). The ends were cut back, 1 base at V and 1 base at J, with 14 bases in the middle. The CDR3 spans 16 residues. CDR1 and CDR2 from the germline V gene are SGHNT and YYREEE (reference sequence). The CDR3 bases are TGTGCCAGCAGCTTGACGTCTTCAGCGGGCCAAGAGACCCAGTACTTC. It specifies CASSLTSSAGQETQYF.

This chain links TRBV27 with TRBJ1-2; a weak D match, TRBD1 (6 bases). Germline CDR1 MNHEY, CDR2 SMNVEV (reference sequence). Trimming shortened V by 0 bases and J by 8 bases, and 10 bases separated the two germline ends. The CDR3 sequence is 13 residues long. The DNA of the CDR3 is TGTGCCAGCAGTTTATCCGGGGGCGTCGGCTACACCTTC. It codes for CASSLSGGVGYTF.

The chain combines TRBV6-6 with TRBJ2-2; 8 bases are a match to TRBD1. The trim removed 7 bases at V and 5 bases at J, leaving 9 bases unmatched. The CDR3 totals 15 residues. The germline V gene has CDR1 MNHNY and CDR2 SVGAGI (reference sequence). CDR3 coding DNA: TGTGCCAGCACGGTCCCGGGACAGGTGACCGGGGAGCTGTTTTTT. Translation gives CASTVPGQVTGELFF.

The chain recombines TRBV7-8 with TRBJ1-5, with D possibly matching TRBD1 (5 bases). V was trimmed by 5 bases and J by 4 bases, leaving 12 bases between them. Looked up from germline, CDR1 is SGHVS and CDR2 is FQNEAQ. The CDR3 has 14 amino acids. Here the CDR3 DNA reads TGTGCCAGCAGCCCCGGGGCCTTAAATCAGCCCCAGCATTTT. It yields the protein CASSPGALNQPQHF.

The chain couples TRBV21-1 to TRBJ1-5; TRBD1 reflects the table's D call only, with no check against the DNA. TRBV21-1 is a listed pseudogene. The CDR3 length is 16 residues. CDR3 region: CARKGRIVIGNQPQHF. The DNA for the CDR3 is TGTGCCCGAAAGGGGCGGATCGTAATTGGCAATCAGCCCCAGCATTTT.

The chain links TRBV9 to TRBJ1-4; maybe TRBD1 (6 bases). V lost 2 bases, J lost 5 bases, and 13 bases lay in between. Germline V lookup: CDR1 SGDLS, CDR2 YYNGEE. The CDR3 totals 15 residues. CDR3 sequence reads: CASSVLTGRNEKLFF. The CDR3 DNA follows: TGTGCCAGCAGCGTCCTAACAGGGCGGAATGAAAAACTGTTTTTT.

This clone was detected a few times. The CDR3 DNA reads as TGTGCCAGCAGTGGGGACACCAGTTCACCCCTCCACTTT. Encoded protein: CASSGDTSSPLHF. The V and J genes are TRBV2 and TRBJ1-6; possibly TRBD1 for D (6 bases). This CDR3 is built from 13 residues. Germline V gives CDR1 SNHLY, CDR2 FYNNEI. The germline V and J ends were trimmed by 4 bases and 9 bases, with 10 bases remaining between them. Full variable domain (missing parts from reference TRBV2 and TRBJ1-6): EPEVTQTPSHQVTQMGQEVILRCVPISNHLYFYWYRQILGQKVEFLVSFYNNEISEKSEIFDDQFSVERPDGSNFTLKIRSTKLEDSAMYFCASSGDTSSPLHFGNGTRLTVT.

The V and J genes are TRBV18 and TRBJ2-2; no clear D. The CDR3 has 14 amino acids. Trimming stripped 3 bases from V and 0 bases from J, with 5 bases between. Germline V lookup: CDR1 KGHSH, CDR2 LQKENI. CDR3 in amino acids: CASSPSTNTGELFF. CDR3 nucleotide sequence: TGTGCCAGCTCACCGTCCACGAACACCGGGGAGCTGTTTTTT.

This chain uses TRBV6-5 with TRBJ1-1; unclear D gene. This CDR3 is 12 amino acids long. Germline CDR1 reads MNHEY; CDR2 reads SVGAGI. CDR3 sequence (DNA): TGTGCGTCTGGCAGAATGAACACTGAAGCTTTCTTT. Protein product: CASGRMNTEAFF.

This clone was counted once. The chain has TRBV2 and TRBJ1-5; 7 bases align to TRBD1. The V and J ends lost 4 bases and 5 bases, in that order; junction bases with no gene match: 5. The germline V gene encodes CDR1 SNHLY and CDR2 FYNNEI. The CDR3 loop spans 14 amino acids. Written as DNA, the CDR3 is TGTGCCAGCAGTGGCACAGGGGTAGATCAGCCCCAGCATTTT. Translating it yields CASSGTGVDQPQHF.

J is TRBJ2-3 and V is TRBV19; D is ambiguous. CDR1 is LNHDA, CDR2 SQIVND, per germline (reference sequence). V dropped 1 base and J dropped 1 base, with 18 bases sitting between them. The CDR3 runs 18 residues. DNA of the CDR3: TGTGCCAGTAGTATAGGGTGGATGCAGGACGATCGCACAGATACGCAGTATTTT. This encodes CASSIGWMQDDRTDTQYF.

This rearrangement joins TRBV19 to TRBJ2-3, with D perhaps assigned TRBD1 or TRBD2 (5 bases each). The CDR3 runs to 15 residues. Trimming removed 4 bases at V and 4 bases at J, with 15 bases between. Germline assignment: CDR1 LNHDA and CDR2 SQIVND (reference sequence). CDR3 nucleotide sequence: TGTGCCAGTAGTAGGGACGGCCCCCGGCCAGATACGCAGTATTTT. Translation gives CASSRDGPRPDTQYF.

This chain connects TRBV6-5 to TRBJ1-2, with D perhaps matching TRBD1 (6 bases). The CDR3 runs to 14 residues. V was pared by 5 bases and J by 8 bases, with 18 bases between. Germline V gives CDR1 MNHEY, CDR2 SVGAGI. Written as DNA, the CDR3 is TGTGCCAGCAGTGAACCAGGACAGTTGAAGGGCTACACCTTC. Translation: CASSEPGQLKGYTF.

V is TRBV7-8 and J is TRBJ1-4; possible D gene TRBD1, 5 bases. Germline V gives CDR1 SGHVS, CDR2 FQNEAQ. V shed 4 bases and J shed 0 bases, with 18 bases lying between them. The length of the CDR3 is 18 residues. The CDR3 sequence: CASSSTGLWGATNEKLFF. The DNA of the CDR3 is TGTGCCAGCAGCTCCACGGGGCTATGGGGCGCAACTAATGAAAAACTGTTTTTT.

The chain joins TRBV6-5 to TRBJ1-2; D possibly corresponds to TRBD1 (6 bases). CDR1 and CDR2 from the germline V gene are MNHEY and SVGAGI. The CDR3 has 13 residues. The V and J ends lost 10 bases and 8 bases respectively, with 20 bases between them. The CDR3 nucleotides are TGTGCCACCCAGTTTCCGGGGGCGGGAGGCTACACCTTC. Translating gives CATQFPGAGGYTF.

V and J are TRBV28 and TRBJ2-2; D is tentatively TRBD1 or TRBD2 (5 bases each). CDR1 and CDR2 (germline): MDHEN, SYDVKM. The CDR3 is 13 amino acids. V was shortened by 6 bases and J by 4 bases, with 9 bases between the two germline ends. CDR3 sequence reads: CASRRDGTGELFF. The CDR3 DNA reads as TGTGCCAGCAGGAGGGACGGCACCGGGGAGCTGTTTTTT.

The rearrangement links TRBV7-6 to TRBJ2-7; possible D gene TRBD2, 7 bases. This CDR3 has 14 residues. Germline V gene data show CDR1 as SGHVS and CDR2 as FNYEAQ. The ends were cut back, 0 bases at V and 4 bases at J, with 10 bases in the middle. The CDR3 spells CASSLAGGAYEQYF. CDR3 DNA sequence: TGTGCCAGCAGCTTAGCGGGGGGGGCTTACGAGCAGTACTTC.

The J gene is TRBJ2-1, the V gene TRBV4-2, with 9 bases fitting TRBD2. Trimming cost V 0 bases and J 3 bases; bases outside gene matches: 3. Germline CDR1 reads LGHNA; CDR2 reads YNFKEQ. The CDR3 contains 16 residues. For the CDR3, the DNA is TGTGCCAGCAGCCAAGATCATAGCGGGGGCTACAATGAGCAGTTCTTC. It specifies CASSQDHSGGYNEQFF.

This chain connects TRBV5-5 to TRBJ1-6; TRBD1 matches at 11 bases. Germline loops: CDR1 SGHKS, CDR2 YYEKEE (reference sequence). V trimming: 4 bases; J trimming: 9 bases; junction bases outside the gene matches: 3. CDR3 length: 14 amino acids. Written as DNA, the CDR3 is TGTGCCAGCAGCGTTGGGACAGGGGGTTCACCCCTCCACTTT. This translates into CASSVGTGGSPLHF.

This chain's CDR3 is CASSEADAKGDTQYF. The CDR3 DNA follows: TGTGCCAGCAGTGAAGCCGACGCAAAGGGGGATACGCAGTATTTT. V gene TRBV2 combines with J gene TRBJ2-3, with D possibly matching TRBD1 (5 bases). V was pared by 0 bases and J by 6 bases, with 13 bases between. The CDR3 covers 15 residues. In germline, CDR1 is SNHLY, CDR2 FYNNEI.

The V call is TRBV5-1, the J call TRBJ2-7; 8 bases map to TRBD1. Looked up from germline, CDR1 is SGHRS and CDR2 is YFSETQ. V dropped 2 bases and J dropped 3; count of bases not matched to a gene: 7. This CDR3 region has 15 residues. Here the CDR3 DNA reads TGCGCCAGCAGCTTAGTTATCGGACAGGGCTACGAGCAGTACTTC. This sequence encodes CASSLVIGQGYEQYF.